The 9 T cell receptor beta chains below come from one sample, sequenced in a study of cytomegalovirus exposure and HLA in healthy donors. Amplification used 60 Vbeta primers and 13 Jbeta primers. TCRdb keeps only in-frame clones here, not all; method: immunoSEQ multiplex PCR. The sample shows 100,000 or so clones, around 80% of them seen only once. The sample taken for sequencing was PBMCs. The receptors come from a man aged 30 to 39 in good health and CMV-seropositive.

This chain joins TRBV7-6 and TRBJ2-5; a weak D match, TRBD1 (6 bases). The CDR3 runs to 15 residues. V was trimmed by 2 bases and J by 2 bases, leaving 12 bases between them. The germline V gene encodes CDR1 SGHVS and CDR2 FNYEAQ. CDR3 residues: CASSLQGLWQETQYF. The CDR3 DNA follows: TGTGCCAGCAGCTTACAGGGGTTGTGGCAAGAGACCCAGTACTTC.

The CDR3: CASSKDRVFNNSPLHF. In DNA form, the CDR3 reads TGCGCCAGCAGCAAAGACAGGGTTTTTAATAATTCACCCCTCCACTTT. J is TRBJ1-6 and V is TRBV5-1, with 7 bases aligning to TRBD1. This CDR3 has 16 amino acids. The junction had 9 bases not matched to a gene; V was cut back by 4 bases and J by 5 bases. Germline V gives CDR1 SGHRS, CDR2 YFSETQ.

The V gene is TRBV28, the J gene TRBJ2-5; 8 bases are a match to TRBD2. Near its end, the DNA agrees better with TRBJ2-7, so the J call may be wrong. The length of the CDR3 is 21 residues. Germline V gene data show CDR1 as MDHEN and CDR2 as SYDVKM. The CDR3 DNA follows: TGTGCCAGCAGTTTCCCTTACCCTGTTTCCTTTAGCGGGGTAAGCTCCTACGAGCAGTACTTC. It is translated as CASSFPYPVSFSGVSSYEQYF.

The V and J genes are TRBV4-3 and TRBJ1-2; D is unresolved. The germline V gene has CDR1 LGHNA and CDR2 YSLEER. V was pared by 5 bases and J by 7 bases, with 17 bases between. There are 14 residues in the CDR3. The chain's CDR3 is CASSSTRRARGYTF. The CDR3 region has the DNA TGCGCCAGCAGCTCTACGAGGAGGGCGCGTGGCTACACCTTC.

CDR3 in DNA: TGCGCCAGCAGCCTAGGCTACAGGGGGCCCTACGAGCAGTACTTC. Amino acids: CASSLGYRGPYEQYF. V and J are TRBV5-1 and TRBJ2-7; TRBD1 matches at 9 bases. This CDR3 is built from 15 residues. Germline-derived CDR1 and CDR2 are SGHRS and YFSETQ. V was pared by 4 bases and J by 2 bases, with 7 bases of the junction left unmatched.

The chain recombines TRBV7-9 with TRBJ1-2; tentatively, D is TRBD1 (5 bases). CDR3 length: 14 amino acids. CDR1 is SEHNR, CDR2 FQNEAQ, per germline (reference sequence). V lost 5 bases, J lost 5 bases, and 15 bases lay in between. The CDR3 loop reads CASSPQRGQYGYTF. The CDR3 DNA is TGTGCCAGCAGCCCCCAAAGGGGTCAATATGGCTACACCTTC.

This clone was picked up one time. The chain is built from TRBV5-1 and TRBJ1-5, with 8 bases that match TRBD1. Trimming cost V 0 bases and J 7 bases; bases outside gene matches: 12. There are 17 residues in the CDR3. CDR1 SGHRS and CDR2 YFSETQ come from the germline V gene. DNA of the CDR3: TGCGCCAGCAGCTTGGAAGCAGGGGGCAATGGAGGGCAGCCCCAGCATTTT. It encodes CASSLEAGGNGGQPQHF. Full variable domain (rest looked up from reference TRBV5-1 and TRBJ1-5): KAGVTQTPRYLIKTRGQQVTLSCSPISGHRSVSWYQQTPGQGLQFLFEYFSETQRNKGNFPGRFSGRQFSNSRSEMNVSTLELGDSALYLCASSLEAGGNGGQPQHFGDGTRLSIL.

This chain joins TRBV2 and TRBJ2-7; perhaps TRBD1 as D (6 bases). Trimming cost V 6 bases and J 7 bases, with 13 bases left between them. The CDR3 is 12 residues long. CDR1 SNHLY and CDR2 FYNNEI come from the germline V gene. The CDR3 bases are TGTGCCAGCAGCCGAACAGGGCGAGAGCAGTACTTC. This gives the protein CASSRTGREQYF. The complete variable domain, with remaining parts taken from reference TRBV2 and TRBJ2-7, reads EPEVTQTPSHQVTQMGQEVILRCVPISNHLYFYWYRQILGQKVEFLVSFYNNEISEKSEIFDDQFSVERPDGSNFTLKIRSTKLEDSAMYFCASSRTGREQYFGPGTRLTVT.

J is TRBJ2-3 and V is TRBV30; D is unclear. This CDR3 is built from 11 residues. Germline CDR1 reads GTSNPN; CDR2 reads SVGIG (reference sequence). The V end lost 2 bases, the J end lost 4 bases, and 4 bases lay between the germline ends. CDR3 coding DNA: TGTGCCTGGAGTCTCGCAGATACGCAGTATTTT. Protein sequence: CAWSLADTQYF.